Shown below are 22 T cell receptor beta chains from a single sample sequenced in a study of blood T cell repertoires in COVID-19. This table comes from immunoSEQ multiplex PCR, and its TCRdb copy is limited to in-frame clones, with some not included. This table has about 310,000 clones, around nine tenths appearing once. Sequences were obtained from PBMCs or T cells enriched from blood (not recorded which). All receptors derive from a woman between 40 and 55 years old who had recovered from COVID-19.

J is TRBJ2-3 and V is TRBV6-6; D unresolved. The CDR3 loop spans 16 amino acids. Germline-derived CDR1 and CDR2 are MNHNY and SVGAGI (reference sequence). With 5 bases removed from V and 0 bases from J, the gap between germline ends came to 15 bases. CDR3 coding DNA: TGTGCCAGCAGTCCCCCCGTCTCTCGGAGCACAGATACGCAGTATTTT. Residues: CASSPPVSRSTDTQYF.

In nucleotides, the CDR3 is TGTGCCAGCAGCCAACAATGGGGGGGACTATCTAATTCCTACGAGCAGTACTTC. Amino acids: CASSQQWGGLSNSYEQYF. The rearrangement links TRBV4-2 to TRBJ2-7; 7 nucleotides match TRBD2. The CDR3 runs 18 residues. The ends lost 2 bases at V and 1 base at J; junction bases unmatched: 14. Germline CDR1 reads LGHNA; CDR2 reads YNFKEQ.

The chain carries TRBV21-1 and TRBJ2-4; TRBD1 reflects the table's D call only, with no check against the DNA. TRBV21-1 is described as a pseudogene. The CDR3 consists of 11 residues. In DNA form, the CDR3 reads TGTGCCAGCAGCAGGGACAGGCTACGGTACTTC. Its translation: CASSRDRLRYF.

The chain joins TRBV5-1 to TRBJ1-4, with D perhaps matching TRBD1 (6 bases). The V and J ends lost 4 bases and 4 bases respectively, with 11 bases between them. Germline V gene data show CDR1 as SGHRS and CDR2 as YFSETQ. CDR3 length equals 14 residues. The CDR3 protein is CASSQDSFNEKLFF. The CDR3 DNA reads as TGCGCCAGCAGCCAGGACAGCTTTAATGAAAAACTGTTTTTT. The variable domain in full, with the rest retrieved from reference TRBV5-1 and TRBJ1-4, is KAGVTQTPRYLIKTRGQQVTLSCSPISGHRSVSWYQQTPGQGLQFLFEYFSETQRNKGNFPGRFSGRQFSNSRSEMNVSTLELGDSALYLCASSQDSFNEKLFFGSGTQLSVL.

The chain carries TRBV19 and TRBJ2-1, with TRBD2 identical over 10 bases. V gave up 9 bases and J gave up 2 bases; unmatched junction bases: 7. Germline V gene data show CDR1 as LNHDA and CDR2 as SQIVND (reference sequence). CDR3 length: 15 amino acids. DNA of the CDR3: TGTGCCAGCCATACTAGCGGGGCAGCCTACAATGAGCAGTTCTTC. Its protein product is CASHTSGAAYNEQFF.

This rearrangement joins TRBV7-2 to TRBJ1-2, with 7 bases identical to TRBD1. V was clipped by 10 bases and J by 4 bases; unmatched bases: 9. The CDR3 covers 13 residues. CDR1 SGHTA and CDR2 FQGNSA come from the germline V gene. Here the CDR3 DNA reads TGTGCCACCCAGGGGGACTCGGGCTATGGCTACACCTTC. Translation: CATQGDSGYGYTF.

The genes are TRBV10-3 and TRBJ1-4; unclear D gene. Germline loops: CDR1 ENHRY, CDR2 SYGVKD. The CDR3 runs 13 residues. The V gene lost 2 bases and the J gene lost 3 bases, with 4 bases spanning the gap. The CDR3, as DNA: TGTGCCATCAGTGAGACAGCTAATGAAAAACTGTTTTTT. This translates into CAISETANEKLFF.

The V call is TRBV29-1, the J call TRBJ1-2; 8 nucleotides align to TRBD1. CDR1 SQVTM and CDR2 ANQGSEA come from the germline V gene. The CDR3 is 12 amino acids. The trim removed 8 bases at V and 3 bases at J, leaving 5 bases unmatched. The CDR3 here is CSLAGQDYGYTF. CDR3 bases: TGCAGCCTGGCGGGACAGGACTATGGCTACACCTTC. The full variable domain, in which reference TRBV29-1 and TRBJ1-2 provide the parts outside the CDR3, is SAVISQKPSRDICQRGTSLTIQCQVDSQVTMMFWYRQQPGQSLTLIATANQGSEATYESGFVIDKFPISRPNLTFSTLTVSNMSPEDSSIYLCSLAGQDYGYTFGSGTRLTVV.

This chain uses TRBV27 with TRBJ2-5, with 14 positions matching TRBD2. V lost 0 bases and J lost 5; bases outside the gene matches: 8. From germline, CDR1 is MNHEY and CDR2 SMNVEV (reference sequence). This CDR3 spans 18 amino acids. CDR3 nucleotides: TGTGCCAGCAGTTTATCCAGACTAGCGGGGGGGCTGTCTGAGACCCAGTACTTC. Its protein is CASSLSRLAGGLSETQYF.

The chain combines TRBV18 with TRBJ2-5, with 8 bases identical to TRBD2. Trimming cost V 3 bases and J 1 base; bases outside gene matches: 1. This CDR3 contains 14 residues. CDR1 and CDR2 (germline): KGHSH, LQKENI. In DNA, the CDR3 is TGTGCCAGCTCACCCAGCGGGGGCCAAGAGACCCAGTACTTC. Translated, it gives CASSPSGGQETQYF.

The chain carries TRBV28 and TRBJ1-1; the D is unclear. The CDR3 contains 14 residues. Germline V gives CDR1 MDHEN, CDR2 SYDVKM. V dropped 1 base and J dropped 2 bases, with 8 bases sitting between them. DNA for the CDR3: TGTGCCAGCAGTTTATCCGACACAAACACTGAAGCTTTCTTT. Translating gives CASSLSDTNTEAFF.

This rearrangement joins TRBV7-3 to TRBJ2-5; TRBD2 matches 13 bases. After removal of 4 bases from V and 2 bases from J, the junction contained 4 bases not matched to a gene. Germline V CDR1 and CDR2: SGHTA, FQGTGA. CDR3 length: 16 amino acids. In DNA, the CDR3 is TGTGCCAGCAGCTCCGGACTAGCGGGGGTTCAAGAGACCCAGTACTTC. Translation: CASSSGLAGVQETQYF.

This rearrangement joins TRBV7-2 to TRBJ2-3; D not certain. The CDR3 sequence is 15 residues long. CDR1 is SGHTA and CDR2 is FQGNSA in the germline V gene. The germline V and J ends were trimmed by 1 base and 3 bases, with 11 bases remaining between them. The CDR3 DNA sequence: TGTGCCAGCAGCTTAGGAGGTTCCTGGACAGATACGCAGTATTTT. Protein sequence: CASSLGGSWTDTQYF.

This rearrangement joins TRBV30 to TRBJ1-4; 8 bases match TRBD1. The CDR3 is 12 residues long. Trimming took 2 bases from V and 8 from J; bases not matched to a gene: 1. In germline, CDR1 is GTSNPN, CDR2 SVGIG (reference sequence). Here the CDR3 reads CAWSTGGEKLFF. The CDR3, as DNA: TGTGCCTGGAGTACAGGGGGGGAAAAACTGTTTTTT. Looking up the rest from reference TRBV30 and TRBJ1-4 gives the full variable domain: SQTIHQWPATLVQPVGSPLSLECTVEGTSNPNLYWYRQAAGRGLQLLFYSVGIGQISSEVPQNLSASRPQDRQFILSSKKLLLSDSGFYLCAWSTGGEKLFFGSGTQLSVL.

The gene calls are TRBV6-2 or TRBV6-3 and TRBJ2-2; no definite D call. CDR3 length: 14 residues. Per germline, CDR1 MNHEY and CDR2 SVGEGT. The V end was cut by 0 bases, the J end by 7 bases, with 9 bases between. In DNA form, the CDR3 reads TGTGCCAGCAGTTACTCTTCGTTAATCGGGGAGCTGTTTTTT. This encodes CASSYSSLIGELFF.

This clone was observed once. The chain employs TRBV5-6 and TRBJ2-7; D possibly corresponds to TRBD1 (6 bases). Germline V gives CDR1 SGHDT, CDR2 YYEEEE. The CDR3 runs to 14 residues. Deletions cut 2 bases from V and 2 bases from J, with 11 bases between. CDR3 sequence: CASSFRDNTYEQYF. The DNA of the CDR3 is TGTGCCAGCAGCTTCCGGGACAACACCTACGAGCAGTACTTC.

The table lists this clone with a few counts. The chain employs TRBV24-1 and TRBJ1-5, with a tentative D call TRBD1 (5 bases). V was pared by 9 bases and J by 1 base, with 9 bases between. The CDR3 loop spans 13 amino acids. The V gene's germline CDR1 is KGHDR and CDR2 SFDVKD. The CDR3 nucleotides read TGTGCCACCGACGGGGGGAGCAATCAGCCCCAGCATTTT. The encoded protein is CATDGGSNQPQHF.

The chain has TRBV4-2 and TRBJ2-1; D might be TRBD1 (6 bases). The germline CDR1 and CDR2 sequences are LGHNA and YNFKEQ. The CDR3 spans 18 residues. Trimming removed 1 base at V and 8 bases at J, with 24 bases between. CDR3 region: CASSQGEGTLLKFDEQFF. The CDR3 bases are TGTGCCAGCAGCCAAGGAGAGGGGACACTACTGAAGTTCGATGAGCAGTTCTTC.

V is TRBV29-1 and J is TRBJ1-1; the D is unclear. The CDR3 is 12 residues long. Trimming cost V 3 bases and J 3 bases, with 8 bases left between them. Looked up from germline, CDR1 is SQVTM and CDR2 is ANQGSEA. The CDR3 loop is CSVDRRDTEAFF. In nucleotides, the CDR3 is TGCAGCGTTGACAGGAGGGACACTGAAGCTTTCTTT.

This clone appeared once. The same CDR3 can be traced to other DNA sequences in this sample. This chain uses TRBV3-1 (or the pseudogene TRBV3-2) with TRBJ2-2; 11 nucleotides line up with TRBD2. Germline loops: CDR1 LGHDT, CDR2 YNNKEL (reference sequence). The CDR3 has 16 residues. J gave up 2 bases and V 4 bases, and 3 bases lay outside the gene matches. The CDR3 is CASSPRLAGNTGELFF. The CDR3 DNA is TGTGCCAGCAGCCCACGACTAGCGGGAAACACCGGGGAGCTGTTTTTT.

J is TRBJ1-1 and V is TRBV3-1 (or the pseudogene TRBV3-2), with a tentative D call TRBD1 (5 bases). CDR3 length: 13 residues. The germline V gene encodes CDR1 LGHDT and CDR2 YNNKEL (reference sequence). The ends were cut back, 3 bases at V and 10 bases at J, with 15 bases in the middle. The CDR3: CASSHRLFGGAFF. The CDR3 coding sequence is TGTGCCAGCAGCCATAGGTTGTTCGGGGGAGCTTTCTTT.

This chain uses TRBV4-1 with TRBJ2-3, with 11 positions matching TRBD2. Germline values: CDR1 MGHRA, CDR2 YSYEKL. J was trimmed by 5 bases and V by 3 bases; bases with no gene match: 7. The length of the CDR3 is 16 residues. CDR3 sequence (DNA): TGCGCCAGCAGCCATAGCGGGAGGGCCGTTGGAGATACGCAGTATTTT. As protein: CASSHSGRAVGDTQYF.